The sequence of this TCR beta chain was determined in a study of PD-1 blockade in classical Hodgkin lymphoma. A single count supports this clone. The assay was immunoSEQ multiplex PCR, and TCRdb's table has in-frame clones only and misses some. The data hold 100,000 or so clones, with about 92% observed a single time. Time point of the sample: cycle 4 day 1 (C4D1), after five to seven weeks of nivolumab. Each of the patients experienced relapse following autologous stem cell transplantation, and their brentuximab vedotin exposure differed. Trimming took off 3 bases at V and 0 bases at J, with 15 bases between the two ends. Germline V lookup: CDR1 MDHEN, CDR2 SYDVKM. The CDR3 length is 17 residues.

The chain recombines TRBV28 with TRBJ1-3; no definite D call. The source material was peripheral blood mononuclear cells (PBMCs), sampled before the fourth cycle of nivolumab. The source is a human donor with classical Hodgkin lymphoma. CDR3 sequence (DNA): TGTGCCAGCAGTTTTAGTGGGCCTCCCCCCTCTGGAAACACCATATATTTT. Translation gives CASSFSGPPPSGNTIYF.